The 18 T cell receptor beta chains listed next were all sequenced from one sample in a study of blood T cell repertoires in COVID-19. Profiled with immunoSEQ multiplex PCR; TCRdb holds only in-frame clones, not every one. Of some 150,000 clones in the sample, approximately 89% were seen once. The specimen sequenced was peripheral blood. The receptor source for this set is a human donor in a cohort sampled during active COVID-19.

The rearrangement joins TRBV9 to TRBJ1-6, with 10 positions matching TRBD1. V was clipped by 4 bases and J by 9 bases; unmatched bases: 4. The CDR3 has 14 residues. Per the germline V gene, CDR1 is SGDLS and CDR2 is YYNGEE. The CDR3 sequence is CASSLRTGGSPLHF. DNA for the CDR3: TGTGCCAGCAGCCTTCGGACAGGGGGTTCACCCCTCCACTTT.

The V gene is TRBV12-3 or TRBV12-4, the J gene TRBJ1-3, with a weak D call TRBD1 (6 bases). This CDR3 is 13 amino acids long. The V end was cut by 7 bases, the J end by 5 bases, with 12 bases between. The DNA for the CDR3 is TGTGCCAGCACCACAGGGAGCCGAAACACCATATATTTT. Protein sequence: CASTTGSRNTIYF.

This chain uses TRBV4-1 with TRBJ2-5; 14 nucleotides align to TRBD2. After removal of 4 bases from V and 5 bases from J, the junction contained 3 bases not matched to a gene. The CDR3 has 15 amino acids. Looked up from germline, CDR1 is MGHRA and CDR2 is YSYEKL. In DNA form, the CDR3 reads TGCGCCAGCAGCCTTCGACTAGCGGGGGGGGAGACCCAGTACTTC. Protein product: CASSLRLAGGETQYF.

This sequence joins TRBV7-9 and TRBJ2-3; 8 bases align to TRBD2. This CDR3 has 14 amino acids. V lost 4 bases and J lost 3; bases outside the gene matches: 3. Germline-derived CDR1 and CDR2 are SEHNR and FQNEAQ (reference sequence). Here the CDR3 DNA reads TGTGCCAGCAGCTCGGGACTAGTGACAGATACGCAGTATTTT. It specifies CASSSGLVTDTQYF.

This clone was counted between two and nine times. In DNA form, the CDR3 reads TGTGCCAGCAGCCCCGGGACTAGCGGAACCAAAAACATTCAGTACTTC. Protein sequence: CASSPGTSGTKNIQYF. The chain employs TRBV7-3 and TRBJ2-4; 11 bases map to TRBD2. Germline V gene data show CDR1 as SGHTA and CDR2 as FQGTGA. The CDR3 spans 16 residues. V was pared by 5 bases and J by 2 bases, with 5 bases of the junction left unmatched.

The chain couples TRBV25-1 to TRBJ1-2; D is ambiguous. The CDR3 consists of 16 residues. Trimming pared 2 bases from V and 8 bases from J, leaving 21 bases between. The germline V gene encodes CDR1 MGHDK and CDR2 SYGVNS. In DNA, the CDR3 is TGTGCCAGCAGTGAAAGGGAAGGGCGGGAGTTTCGGGGCTACACCTTC. Translation: CASSEREGREFRGYTF.

The rearrangement uses TRBV18 and TRBJ1-1; the D is unclear. The V end was cut by 6 bases, the J end by 1 base, with 12 bases between. Germline V gives CDR1 KGHSH, CDR2 LQKENI. CDR3 length: 14 amino acids. The CDR3 coding sequence is TGTGCCAGCTCCTTCTGGGAGACGAACACTGAAGCTTTCTTT. As protein: CASSFWETNTEAFF.

The chain couples TRBV19 to TRBJ1-1; unclear D gene. Per germline, CDR1 LNHDA and CDR2 SQIVND (reference sequence). V lost 4 bases, J lost 0 bases, and 12 bases lay in between. The CDR3 consists of 15 residues. The CDR3 loop is CASSTPNRVNTEAFF. The CDR3 DNA is TGTGCCAGTAGTACCCCCAACCGGGTGAACACTGAAGCTTTCTTT.

This chain connects TRBV19 to TRBJ1-6; 7 nucleotides agree with TRBD1. This CDR3 has 17 amino acids. J lost 0 bases, V lost 5 bases, and 7 bases had no gene match. The germline CDR1 and CDR2 sequences are LNHDA and SQIVND (reference sequence). The CDR3 sequence: CASSEISGGSYNSPLHF. DNA for the CDR3: TGTGCCAGTAGTGAAATCTCAGGGGGCTCCTATAATTCACCCCTCCACTTT.

The rearrangement uses TRBV29-1 and TRBJ1-2; TRBD1 agrees at 7 bases. The V and J ends lost 6 bases and 8 bases, in that order; junction bases with no gene match: 15. The germline gives CDR1 SQVTM, CDR2 ANQGSEA. The CDR3 consists of 14 residues. CDR3 coding DNA: TGCAGCGTGACGCTCGGGACAGCCGGAGAGGGCTACACCTTC. Amino acid sequence: CSVTLGTAGEGYTF.

The rearrangement joins TRBV19 to TRBJ2-7, with 8 bases identical to TRBD1. J was trimmed by 3 bases and V by 5 bases; bases with no gene match: 6. The CDR3 extends over 14 amino acids. Germline V gene data show CDR1 as LNHDA and CDR2 as SQIVND (reference sequence). CDR3 in DNA: TGTGCCAGTAGTCCGGACAGGGAGATCTACGAGCAGTACTTC. Translation gives CASSPDREIYEQYF.

The chain combines TRBV6-2 or TRBV6-3 with TRBJ2-1, with 8 bases aligning to TRBD1. Germline CDR1 reads MNHEY; CDR2 reads SVGEGT. V lost 2 bases and J lost 7; bases outside the gene matches: 7. CDR3 length: 15 residues. In DNA form, the CDR3 reads TGTGCCAGCAGTTACCCCTGGAGGACAGGGAATGAGCAGTTCTTC. This encodes CASSYPWRTGNEQFF.

The chain carries TRBV6-5 and TRBJ1-6, with D maybe TRBD1 (5 bases). Germline CDR1 MNHEY, CDR2 SVGAGI. The CDR3 runs to 15 residues. The V end was cut by 5 bases, the J end by 11 bases, with 19 bases between. CDR3 DNA sequence: TGTGCCAGCAGTCGCAATGGGAGGGACCAGACACCCCTCCACTTT. It codes for CASSRNGRDQTPLHF.

The V call is TRBV5-1, the J call TRBJ2-7, with D possibly being TRBD1 (7 bases). Germline-derived CDR1 and CDR2 are SGHRS and YFSETQ. This CDR3 has 14 amino acids. Trimming cost V 3 bases and J 4 bases, with 14 bases left between them. In DNA form, the CDR3 reads TGCGCCAGCAGCTCGGCAGGGGGGCTTTACGAGCAGTACTTC. It is translated as CASSSAGGLYEQYF.

The chain joins TRBV6-5 to TRBJ2-2; D might be TRBD2 (6 bases). Between the trimmed V and J ends, which lost 8 bases and 5 bases, there was a span of 18 bases. Germline CDR1 reads MNHEY; CDR2 reads SVGAGI. The CDR3 is made up of 15 amino acids. The CDR3 reads CASGRDPIATGELFF. As DNA, the CDR3 is TGTGCCAGCGGGCGGGATCCAATCGCGACCGGGGAGCTGTTTTTT.

The chain uses TRBV6-2 or TRBV6-3 and TRBJ2-7; D perhaps matches TRBD1 (6 bases). Germline values: CDR1 MNHEY, CDR2 SVGEGT. CDR3 size: 14 residues. The V and J ends lost 2 bases and 2 bases respectively, with 10 bases between them. The CDR3 DNA reads TGTGCCAGCAGTTACCTAGGGACAACCTACGAGCAGTACTTC. Amino acids: CASSYLGTTYEQYF.

The chain joins TRBV7-2 to TRBJ2-5; D is undetermined. In germline, CDR1 is SGHTA, CDR2 FQGNSA. The CDR3 length is 14 residues. Trimming took off 5 bases at V and 5 bases at J, with 15 bases between the two ends. CDR3 in amino acids: CASSPGSRRETQYF. The CDR3 DNA is TGTGCCAGCAGCCCCGGGTCGAGGCGGGAGACCCAGTACTTC.

V is TRBV5-8 and J is TRBJ2-3, with D perhaps matching TRBD2 (6 bases). Germline CDR1 is SGHTS and CDR2 is YDEGEE. The CDR3 extends over 14 amino acids. Trimming removed 4 bases from V and 0 bases from J, with 9 bases in between. The CDR3 loop reads CASSPGVSTDTQYF. The CDR3 DNA is TGTGCCAGCAGCCCGGGGGTTAGCACAGATACGCAGTATTTT.